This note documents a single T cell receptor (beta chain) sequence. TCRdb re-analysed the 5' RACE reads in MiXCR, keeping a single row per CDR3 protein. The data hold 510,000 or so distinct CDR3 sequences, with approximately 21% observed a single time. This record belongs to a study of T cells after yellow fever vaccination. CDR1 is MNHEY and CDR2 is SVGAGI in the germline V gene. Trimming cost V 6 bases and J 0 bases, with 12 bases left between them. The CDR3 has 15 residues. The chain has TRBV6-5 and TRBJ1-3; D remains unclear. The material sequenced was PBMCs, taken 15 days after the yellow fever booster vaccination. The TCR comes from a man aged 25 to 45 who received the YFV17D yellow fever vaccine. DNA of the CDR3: TGTGCCAGCAGCTACATCAGGTCCTCTGGAAACACCATATATTTT. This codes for CASSYIRSSGNTIYF.